This T cell receptor beta chain was found in a study of blood T cell repertoires in COVID-19. Deletions cut 3 bases from V and 3 bases from J, with 15 bases between. The germline V gene has CDR1 KGHSH and CDR2 LQKENI. There are 15 residues in the CDR3. Those who participated ranged in age from roughly 18 to 100 years and resided in approximately 26 US areas. The protocol was immunoSEQ multiplex PCR, while the TCRdb copy is restricted to in-frame clones and leaves out a portion. The sample has approximately 300,000 clones; about 85% are singletons. The receptor was isolated from a woman between 25 and 40 years old who had been exposed to COVID-19. The source material was PBMCs or T cells enriched from blood (not recorded which). The J gene is TRBJ2-7, the V gene TRBV18, with a weak D call TRBD1 (6 bases). As DNA, the CDR3 is TGTGCCAGCTCACCCCAAGGTGGCAGGGGCTACGAGCAGTACTTC. This gives the protein CASSPQGGRGYEQYF.